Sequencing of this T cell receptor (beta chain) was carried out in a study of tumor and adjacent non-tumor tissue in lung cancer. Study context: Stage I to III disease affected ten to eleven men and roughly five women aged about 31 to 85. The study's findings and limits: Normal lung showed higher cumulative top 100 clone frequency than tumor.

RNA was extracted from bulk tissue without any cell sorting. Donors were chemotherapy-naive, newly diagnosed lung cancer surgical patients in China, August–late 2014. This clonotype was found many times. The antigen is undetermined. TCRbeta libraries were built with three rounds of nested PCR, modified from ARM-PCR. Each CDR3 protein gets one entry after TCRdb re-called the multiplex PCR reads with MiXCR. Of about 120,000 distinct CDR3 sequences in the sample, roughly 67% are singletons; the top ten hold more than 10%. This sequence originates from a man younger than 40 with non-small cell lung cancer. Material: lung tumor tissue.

The CDR3 region is CASSPFRQGVSGNTIYF. For the CDR3, the DNA is TGTGCCAGCAGTCCATTCCGACAGGGGGTCTCTGGAAACACCATATATTTT. V is TRBV12-3 or TRBV12-4 and J is TRBJ1-3, with 9 bases identical to TRBD1. The CDR3 is made up of 17 amino acids. Trimming at V came to 5 bases and at J to 0 bases, leaving 8 bases not matched to a gene.